This TCR beta chain was recorded in a study of blood T cell repertoires in COVID-19. Looking at the study overall: COVID-19 samples, acute and convalescent, were from the United States, Italy and Spain.

Germline-derived CDR1 and CDR2 are MNHEY and SVGAGI. The CDR3 has 15 amino acids. The J segment lost 2 bases and the V segment lost 2 bases, leaving 4 bases of the junction unmatched. Using immunoSEQ multiplex PCR, the repertoire was profiled, and TCRdb retains in-frame clones only, with some absent. The sample holds about 240,000 clones, roughly 86% seen once. The sample consisted of peripheral blood. This sequence joins TRBV6-5 and TRBJ1-2; 8 bases line up with TRBD1. The source of this sequence is an elderly man with acute or convalescent COVID-19. CDR3 DNA: TGTGCCAGCAGTTACACCGGACAGGGAAACTATGGCTACACCTTC. Protein sequence: CASSYTGQGNYGYTF.